A selection of T cell receptor beta chains follows, all from one sample in a study of blood T cell repertoires in COVID-19. The assay was immunoSEQ multiplex PCR, and TCRdb's table has in-frame clones only and misses some. The sample has about 190,000 clones; more than 60% are singletons. Sequenced material: peripheral blood. These receptor sequences come from a woman in her 50s with acute or convalescent COVID-19. Both conserved end residues are part of each CDR3. Fields, in order: D gene, clone size, V gene, J gene, CDR3 protein, CDR3 DNA. A D gene is named only where the DNA matches it firmly. Not every row has a clone size; where given, it reads once, few, many or a size class.

.	.	TRBV4-3	TRBJ2-2	CASSLHRGAAGELFF	TGCGCCAGCAGCCTGCACCGCGGGGCGGCCGGGGAGCTGTTTTTT
.	.	TRBV5-4	TRBJ1-2	CASSLRGSSNYGYTF	TGTGCCAGCAGCTTGCGGGGGAGTTCTAACTATGGCTACACCTTC
TRBD1	.	TRBV7-6	TRBJ1-4	CASSLIPGQGEKLFF	TGTGCCAGCAGTCTTATACCGGGACAGGGGGAAAAACTGTTTTTT
.	.	TRBV2	TRBJ2-2	CASSHDRPGNTGELFF	TGTGCCAGCAGTCACGACCGCCCGGGGAACACCGGGGAGCTGTTTTTT
.	.	TRBV7-2	TRBJ1-1	CASSLYRGSGTEAFF	TGTGCCAGCAGCTTATACCGGGGTAGTGGCACTGAAGCTTTCTTT
TRBD2	.	TRBV2	TRBJ2-1	CASGTSGNNEQFF	TGTGCCAGCGGGACTAGCGGGAACAATGAGCAGTTCTTC
TRBD2	.	TRBV28	TRBJ2-3	CASSWTSGSTDTQYF	TGTGCCAGCAGTTGGACTAGCGGGAGCACAGATACGCAGTATTTT
.	.	TRBV20-1	TRBJ2-1	CSARVSNEQFF	TGCAGTGCTAGAGTCAGTAATGAGCAGTTCTTC
TRBD2	.	TRBV14	TRBJ2-1	CASSLGTSGRPSVEQFF	TGTGCCAGCAGCCTCGGGACTAGCGGGAGGCCCTCAGTCGAGCAGTTCTTC
.	few	TRBV18	TRBJ1-5	CASSQGGQPQHF	TGTGCCAGCTCACAGGGCGGGCAGCCCCAGCATTTT
.	.	TRBV15	TRBJ2-5	CATSRALSSQETQYF	TGTGCCACCAGCAGAGCCCTATCAAGTCAAGAGACCCAGTACTTC
TRBD2	.	TRBV30	TRBJ2-7	CAWSPSGRARQYF	TGTGCCTGGTCTCCCAGCGGGAGGGCCAGGCAGTACTTC
.	.	TRBV30	TRBJ2-2	CAWSADSTGELFF	TGTGCCTGGAGTGCAGACAGCACCGGGGAGCTGTTTTTT
.	.	TRBV19	TRBJ1-2	CASSIPENPNYGYTF	TGTGCCAGTAGTATCCCCGAGAATCCTAACTATGGCTACACCTTC
.	.	TRBV27	TRBJ1-1	CASRPRGVSTEAFF	TGTGCCAGCAGGCCCAGGGGTGTGAGCACTGAAGCTTTCTTT
TRBD1	few	TRBV12-3/TRBV12-4	TRBJ1-5	CASSNRGREPQHF	TGTGCCAGCAGCAACAGGGGGCGAGAGCCCCAGCATTTT
TRBD1	.	TRBV6-5	TRBJ2-2	CASRGTGGSGELFF	TGTGCCAGCAGGGGTACAGGGGGATCCGGGGAGCTGTTTTTT
TRBD1	many	TRBV27	TRBJ1-6	CASSPRTGGDRNSPLHF	TGTGCCAGCAGTCCCCGGACAGGGGGCGATCGGAATTCACCCCTCCACTTT
TRBD1	once	TRBV6-1	TRBJ1-3	CASSDRDRGWKGNTIYF	TGTGCCAGCAGTGACCGGGACAGGGGCTGGAAGGGAAACACCATATATTTT
TRBD1	.	TRBV10-3	TRBJ2-3	CAISVGTGGGDTQYF	TGTGCCATCAGTGTTGGGACAGGGGGGGGAGATACGCAGTATTTT
.	once	TRBV7-7	TRBJ1-4	CASSPQGGEKLFF	TGTGCCAGCAGCCCTCAGGGTGGTGAAAAACTGTTTTTT
.	once	TRBV5-1	TRBJ2-3	CASSLQGTQYF	TGCGCCAGCAGCCTGCAGGGGACGCAGTATTTT
.	.	TRBV21-1	TRBJ2-1	CASSPKRRRESHNEQFF	TGTGCCAGCTCCCCTAAGAGGCGGCGGGAGTCCCACAATGAGCAGTTCTTC
TRBD2	.	TRBV9	TRBJ2-7	CASSASGSYEQYF	TGTGCCAGCAGCGCTAGCGGGAGTTACGAGCAGTACTTC
TRBD1	.	TRBV3-1/TRBV3-2	TRBJ2-2	CASSQADRATGELFF	TGTGCCAGCAGCCAAGCGGACAGGGCGACCGGGGAGCTGTTTTTT
.	.	TRBV2	TRBJ2-2	CASSYSSPGELFF	TGTGCCAGCAGTTACAGTTCGCCCGGGGAGCTGTTTTTT
TRBD1	once	TRBV9	TRBJ1-4	CASSPHGQGDEKLFF	TGTGCCAGCAGCCCCCACGGGCAGGGGGATGAAAAACTGTTTTTT
TRBD1	.	TRBV12-3/TRBV12-4	TRBJ2-2	CASRQGAVGELFF	TGTGCCAGCCGACAGGGGGCGGTCGGGGAGCTGTTTTTT
TRBD2	few	TRBV20-1	TRBJ2-7	CSASGLAGVSLYEQYF	TGCAGTGCTAGTGGACTAGCGGGGGTATCGCTTTACGAGCAGTACTTC
.	once	TRBV7-6	TRBJ2-6	CASSPVFSGANVLTF	TGTGCCAGCAGCCCGGTATTCTCTGGGGCCAACGTCCTGACTTTC
.	.	TRBV5-1	TRBJ1-3	CASSLGGLTTIYF	TGCGCCAGCAGCTTGGGGGGGCTTACCACCATATATTTT
.	.	TRBV5-1	TRBJ2-6	CASSLGRGHSGANVLTF	TGCGCCAGCAGCTTGGGACGTGGACACTCTGGGGCCAACGTCCTGACTTTC
TRBD1	.	TRBV10-1	TRBJ1-4	CASSEFWQGDGPHRDNEKLFF	TGCGCCAGCAGTGAGTTCTGGCAGGGGGATGGACCCCACAGGGATAATGAAAAACTGTTTTTT
.	.	TRBV20-1	TRBJ2-3	CSADLRGTQYF	TGCAGCGCCGATCTACGGGGTACGCAGTATTTT
TRBD1	.	TRBV6-1	TRBJ2-1	CASSDRVGFGQGSYNEQFF	TGTGCCAGCAGTGATCGGGTCGGGTTTGGACAGGGTTCCTACAATGAGCAGTTCTTC
TRBD1	.	TRBV2	TRBJ1-5	CASKLQGVVGQPQHF	TGTGCCAGCAAATTGCAGGGGGTTGTGGGACAGCCCCAGCATTTT
TRBD1	.	TRBV5-5	TRBJ1-1	CASSSRDSSFLYTEAFF	TGTGCCAGCAGCTCCCGGGACAGCAGCTTCCTATACACTGAAGCTTTCTTT
.	.	TRBV24-1	TRBJ2-3	CATSDFRQGTDTQYF	TGTGCCACCAGTGATTTCCGACAGGGCACAGATACGCAGTATTTT
TRBD2	.	TRBV7-2	TRBJ2-7	CASSLGGGGLNEQYF	TGTGCCAGCAGCTTAGGGGGGGGAGGGCTCAACGAGCAGTACTTC
TRBD1	.	TRBV5-1	TRBJ2-1	CASSRILTGSNEQFF	TGCGCCAGCAGCCGAATATTGACAGGGAGTAATGAGCAGTTCTTC
.	.	TRBV14	TRBJ1-6	CASSQVGQGGSPLHF	TGTGCCAGCAGCCAAGTGGGGCAGGGTGGTTCACCCCTCCACTTT
.	.	TRBV7-2	TRBJ1-2	CASSLDGGLGGYTF	TGTGCCAGCAGCTTAGACGGGGGGCTAGGTGGCTACACCTTC
TRBD2	.	TRBV6-2/TRBV6-3	TRBJ2-1	CASSYGGGYNEQFF	TGTGCCAGCAGTTACGGCGGGGGATACAATGAGCAGTTCTTC
.	.	TRBV19	TRBJ1-5	CASSPTGPGWPQHF	TGTGCCAGTAGTCCGACAGGTCCGGGTTGGCCCCAGCATTTT